This TCR beta chain was sequenced during a study of T-cell memory formation after mild COVID-19. About the research overall: The study found TCR clusters largely donor specific. Points from the study as a whole: Clonal second-wave expansions that peaked on day 37 had unconfirmed SARS-CoV-2 specificity. The CD4+ clones that contracted clustered mainly within CM and EM, and the CD8+ clones concentrated in EMRA. Detection of some responders pre-infection suggested pre-existing cross-reactive memory T cells participated.

TCRdb independently ran MiXCR on the 5' RACE reads; one entry per CDR3 protein. The sample lists approximately 250,000 distinct CDR3 sequences, 15% occurring once. Germline V lookup: CDR1 SGHNT, CDR2 YYREEE (reference sequence). Trimming at V came to 2 bases and at J to 2 bases, leaving 4 bases not matched to a gene. The CDR3 covers 15 residues. At least ten counts were recorded for this clonotype. Its antigen is still unknown. This sequence originates from an adult woman who had mild COVID-19 (a few samples of this study predate the infection). Cell type and time point are not known. The V call is TRBV5-4, the J call TRBJ2-7, with TRBD2 matching 10 bases. The source material was PBMCs or a T cell subset sorted from them (not recorded which). The CDR3 coding sequence is TGTGCCAGCAGCTTTGGCACTAGCGGGACCTACGAGCAGTACTTC. Its protein is CASSFGTSGTYEQYF.